This T cell receptor beta chain is from a study of glioma-infiltrating T cells after dendritic cell vaccination. At the level of the study: Treatment, given 2003 to 2012, was autologous tumor lysate-pulsed dendritic cell vaccination. Study conclusions and caveats: Estimated pretreatment TIL content predicted outcome after dendritic cell vaccination.

Comments on this clone: Its antigen is not identified.

The sample's time point: after dendritic cell vaccination, including at tumor progression/relapse. All glioblastoma patients lacked an isocitrate dehydrogenase mutation. Method: immunoSEQ multiplex PCR; TCRdb's copy keeps in-frame clones and lacks some. The top ten hold approximately 2.7% of the sample, which has 100,000 to 120,000 clones, around 90% seen once. V lost 5 bases, J lost 3 bases, and 10 bases stayed unmatched. This CDR3 contains 16 residues. Germline V gene data show CDR1 as LNHDA and CDR2 as SQIVND (reference sequence). This chain joins TRBV19 and TRBJ1-5; 7 nucleotides match TRBD1. The clonotype originates from a human donor with glioblastoma. The material sequenced was blood, taken after dendritic cell vaccination. CDR3 amino acids: CASSSTRQGYNQPQHF. DNA for the CDR3: TGTGCCAGTAGTTCAACCCGACAGGGTTACAATCAGCCCCAGCATTTT.